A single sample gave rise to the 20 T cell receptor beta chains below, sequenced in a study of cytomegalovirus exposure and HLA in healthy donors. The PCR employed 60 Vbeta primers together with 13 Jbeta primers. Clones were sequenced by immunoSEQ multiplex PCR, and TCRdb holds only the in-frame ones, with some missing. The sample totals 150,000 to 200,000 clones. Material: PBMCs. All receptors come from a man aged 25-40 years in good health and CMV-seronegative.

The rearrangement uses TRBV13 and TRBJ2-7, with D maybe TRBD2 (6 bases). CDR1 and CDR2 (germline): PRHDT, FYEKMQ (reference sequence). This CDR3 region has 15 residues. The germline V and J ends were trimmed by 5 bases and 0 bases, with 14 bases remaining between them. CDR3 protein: CASSPGAGPSYEQYF. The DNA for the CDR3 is TGTGCCAGCAGCCCCGGCGCGGGGCCCTCCTACGAGCAGTACTTC.

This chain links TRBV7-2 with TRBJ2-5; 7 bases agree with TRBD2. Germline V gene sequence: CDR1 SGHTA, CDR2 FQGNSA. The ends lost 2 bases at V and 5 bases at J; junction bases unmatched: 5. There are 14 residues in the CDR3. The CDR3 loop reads CASSLLGGLETQYF. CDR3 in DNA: TGTGCCAGCAGCTTATTGGGAGGGTTGGAGACCCAGTACTTC.

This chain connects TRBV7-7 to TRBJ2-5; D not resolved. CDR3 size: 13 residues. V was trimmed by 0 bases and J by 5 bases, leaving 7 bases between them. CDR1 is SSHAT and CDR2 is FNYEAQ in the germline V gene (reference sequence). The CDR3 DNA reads TGTGCCAGCAGCTTAGCACTGAAGGAGACCCAGTACTTC. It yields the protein CASSLALKETQYF.

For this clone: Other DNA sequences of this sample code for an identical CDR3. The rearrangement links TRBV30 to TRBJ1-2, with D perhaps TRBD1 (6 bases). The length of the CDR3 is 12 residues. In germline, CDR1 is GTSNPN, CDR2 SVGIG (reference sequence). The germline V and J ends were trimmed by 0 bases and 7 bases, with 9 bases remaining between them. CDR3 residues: CAWSVQGGGYTF. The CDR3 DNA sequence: TGTGCCTGGAGTGTACAGGGTGGTGGCTACACCTTC.

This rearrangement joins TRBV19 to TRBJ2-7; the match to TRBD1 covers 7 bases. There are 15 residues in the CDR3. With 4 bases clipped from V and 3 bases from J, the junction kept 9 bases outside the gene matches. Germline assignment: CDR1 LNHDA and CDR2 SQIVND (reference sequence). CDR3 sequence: CASSSYRDSHYEQYF. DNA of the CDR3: TGTGCCAGTAGTAGCTACCGGGACAGCCACTACGAGCAGTACTTC.

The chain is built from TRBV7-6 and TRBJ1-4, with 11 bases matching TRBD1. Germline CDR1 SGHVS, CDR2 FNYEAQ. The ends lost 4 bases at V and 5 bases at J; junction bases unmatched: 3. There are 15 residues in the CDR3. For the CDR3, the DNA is TGTGCCAGCAGCTCAGGGACAGGGGGGAATGAAAAACTGTTTTTT. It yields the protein CASSSGTGGNEKLFF.

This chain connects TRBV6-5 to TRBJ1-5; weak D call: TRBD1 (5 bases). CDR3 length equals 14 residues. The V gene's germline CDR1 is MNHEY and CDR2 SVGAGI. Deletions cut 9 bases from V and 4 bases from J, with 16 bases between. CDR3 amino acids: CASCRAKGNQPQHF. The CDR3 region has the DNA TGTGCCAGTTGCAGGGCGAAGGGGAATCAGCCCCAGCATTTT.

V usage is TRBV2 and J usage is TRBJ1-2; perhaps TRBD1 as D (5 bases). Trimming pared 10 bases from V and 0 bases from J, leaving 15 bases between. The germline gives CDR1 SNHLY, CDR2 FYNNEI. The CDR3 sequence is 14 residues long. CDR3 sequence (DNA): TGTGCCACCACAGGAGACTCCGCTAACTATGGCTACACCTTC. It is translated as CATTGDSANYGYTF.

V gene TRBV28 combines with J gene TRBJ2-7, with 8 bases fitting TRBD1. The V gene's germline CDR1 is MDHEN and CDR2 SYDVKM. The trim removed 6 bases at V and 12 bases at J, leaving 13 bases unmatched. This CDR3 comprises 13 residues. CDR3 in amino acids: CASSLANGQGPYF. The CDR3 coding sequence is TGTGCCAGCAGCCTTGCAAACGGACAGGGACCGTACTTC.

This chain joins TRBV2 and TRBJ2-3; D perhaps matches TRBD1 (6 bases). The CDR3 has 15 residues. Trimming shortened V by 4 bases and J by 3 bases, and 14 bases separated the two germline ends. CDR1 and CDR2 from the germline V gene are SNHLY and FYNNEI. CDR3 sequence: CASSADRLTTDTQYF. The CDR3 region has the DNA TGTGCCAGCAGTGCTGACAGGCTTACGACAGATACGCAGTATTTT.

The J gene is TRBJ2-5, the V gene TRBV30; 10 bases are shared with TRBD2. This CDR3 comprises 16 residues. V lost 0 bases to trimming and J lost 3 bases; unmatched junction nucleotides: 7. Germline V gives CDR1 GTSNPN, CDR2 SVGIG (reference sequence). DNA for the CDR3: TGTGCCTGGAGTGTGGGGCTAGCGGGAGCCGAAGAGACCCAGTACTTC. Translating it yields CAWSVGLAGAEETQYF.

In nucleotides, the CDR3 is TGTGCCAGCAGTGAATTAATTTTGGGACTAGAGACAGGCAATGAGCAGTTCTTC. Its protein product is CASSELILGLETGNEQFF. The rearrangement joins TRBV6-1 to TRBJ2-1, with 8 bases fitting TRBD2. The germline V gene encodes CDR1 MNHNS and CDR2 SASEGT. The CDR3 contains 18 residues. Trimming cost V 2 bases and J 6 bases; bases outside gene matches: 15.

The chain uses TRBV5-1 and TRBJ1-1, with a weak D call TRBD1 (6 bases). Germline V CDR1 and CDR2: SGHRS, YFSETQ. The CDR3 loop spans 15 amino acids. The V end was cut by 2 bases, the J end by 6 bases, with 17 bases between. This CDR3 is CASSFGTGISAEAFF. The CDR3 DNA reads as TGCGCCAGCAGCTTCGGAACAGGGATTTCGGCTGAAGCTTTCTTT.

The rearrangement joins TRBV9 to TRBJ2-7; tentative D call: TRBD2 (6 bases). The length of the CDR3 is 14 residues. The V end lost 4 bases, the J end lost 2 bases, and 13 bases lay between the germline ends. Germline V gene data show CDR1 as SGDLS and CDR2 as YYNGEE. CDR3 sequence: CASSPRSGPYEQYF. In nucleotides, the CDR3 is TGTGCCAGCAGCCCCCGTAGCGGCCCCTACGAGCAGTACTTC.

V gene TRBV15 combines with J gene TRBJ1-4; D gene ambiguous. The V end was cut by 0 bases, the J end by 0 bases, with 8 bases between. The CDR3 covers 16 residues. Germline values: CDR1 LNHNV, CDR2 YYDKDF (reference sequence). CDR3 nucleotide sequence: TGTGCCACCAGCAGAGATAAGCATGCAACTAATGAAAAACTGTTTTTT. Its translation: CATSRDKHATNEKLFF.

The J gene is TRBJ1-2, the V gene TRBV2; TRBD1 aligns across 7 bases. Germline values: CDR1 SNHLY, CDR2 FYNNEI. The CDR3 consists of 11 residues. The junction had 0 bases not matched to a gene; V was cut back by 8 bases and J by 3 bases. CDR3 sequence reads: CASGTDYGYTF. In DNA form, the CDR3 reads TGTGCCAGCGGGACAGACTATGGCTACACCTTC.

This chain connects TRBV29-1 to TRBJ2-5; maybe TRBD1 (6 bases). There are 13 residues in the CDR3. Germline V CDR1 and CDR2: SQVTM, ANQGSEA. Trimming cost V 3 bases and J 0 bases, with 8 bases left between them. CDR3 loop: CSVDGQNQETQYF. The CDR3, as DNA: TGCAGCGTTGATGGACAGAACCAAGAGACCCAGTACTTC.

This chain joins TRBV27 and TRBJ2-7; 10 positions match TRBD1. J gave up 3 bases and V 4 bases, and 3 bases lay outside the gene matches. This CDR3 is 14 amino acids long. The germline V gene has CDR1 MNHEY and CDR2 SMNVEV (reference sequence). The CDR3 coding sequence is TGTGCCAGCAGTTGGACAGGGGGTAACTACGAGCAGTACTTC. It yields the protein CASSWTGGNYEQYF.

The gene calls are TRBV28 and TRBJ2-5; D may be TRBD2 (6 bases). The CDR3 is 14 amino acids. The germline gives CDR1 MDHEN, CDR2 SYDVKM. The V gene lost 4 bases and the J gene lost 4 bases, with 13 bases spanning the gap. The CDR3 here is CASSSQGLPETQYF. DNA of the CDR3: TGTGCCAGCAGTTCCCAGGGACTCCCAGAGACCCAGTACTTC.

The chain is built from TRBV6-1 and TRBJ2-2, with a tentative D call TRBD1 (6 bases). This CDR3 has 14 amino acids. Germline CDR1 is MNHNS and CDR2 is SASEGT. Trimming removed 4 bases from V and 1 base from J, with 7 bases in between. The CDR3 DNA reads TGTGCCAGCAGTGGGGGACAGAACACCGGGGAGCTGTTTTTT. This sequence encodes CASSGGQNTGELFF.